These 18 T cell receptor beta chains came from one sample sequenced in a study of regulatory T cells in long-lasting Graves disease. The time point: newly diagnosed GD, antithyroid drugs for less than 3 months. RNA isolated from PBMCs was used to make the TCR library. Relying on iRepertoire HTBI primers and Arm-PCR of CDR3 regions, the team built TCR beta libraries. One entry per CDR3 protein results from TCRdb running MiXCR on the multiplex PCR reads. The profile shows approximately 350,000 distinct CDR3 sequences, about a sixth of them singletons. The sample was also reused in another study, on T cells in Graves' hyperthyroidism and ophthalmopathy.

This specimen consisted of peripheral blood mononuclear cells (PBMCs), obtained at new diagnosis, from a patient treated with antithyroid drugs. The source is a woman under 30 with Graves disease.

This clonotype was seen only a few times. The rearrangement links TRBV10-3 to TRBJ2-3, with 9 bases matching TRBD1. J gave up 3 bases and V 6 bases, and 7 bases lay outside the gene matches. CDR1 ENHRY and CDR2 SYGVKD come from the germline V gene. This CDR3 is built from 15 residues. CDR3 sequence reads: CAIRVGQGSTDTQYF. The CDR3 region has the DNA TGTGCCATCAGAGTCGGACAGGGGAGTACAGATACGCAGTATTTT.

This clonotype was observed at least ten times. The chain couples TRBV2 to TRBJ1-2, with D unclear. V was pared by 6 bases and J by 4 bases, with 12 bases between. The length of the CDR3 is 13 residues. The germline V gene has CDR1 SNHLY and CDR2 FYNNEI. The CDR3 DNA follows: TGTGCCAGCAGCCTGGCGGTGACCTATGGCTACACCTTC. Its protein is CASSLAVTYGYTF. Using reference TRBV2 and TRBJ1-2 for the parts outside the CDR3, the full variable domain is EPEVTQTPSHQVTQMGQEVILRCVPISNHLYFYWYRQILGQKVEFLVSFYNNEISEKSEIFDDQFSVERPDGSNFTLKIRSTKLEDSAMYFCASSLAVTYGYTFGSGTRLTVV.

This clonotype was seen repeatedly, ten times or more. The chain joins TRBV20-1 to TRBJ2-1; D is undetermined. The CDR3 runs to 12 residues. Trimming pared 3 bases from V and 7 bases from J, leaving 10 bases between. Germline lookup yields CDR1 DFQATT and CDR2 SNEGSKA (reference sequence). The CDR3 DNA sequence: TGCAGTGCTAGTGGGTTACGAAATGAGCAGTTCTTC. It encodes CSASGLRNEQFF.

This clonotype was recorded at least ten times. CDR3 in amino acids: CASSQEDRTRRIQETQYF. The CDR3 DNA reads TGTGCCAGCAGCCAAGAGGATAGGACTAGGCGCATCCAAGAGACCCAGTACTTC. This chain links TRBV3-1 with TRBJ2-5, with 7 bases identical to TRBD2. Looked up from germline, CDR1 is LGHDT and CDR2 is YNNKEL (reference sequence). CDR3 size: 18 residues. After removal of 0 bases from V and 1 base from J, the junction contained 11 bases not matched to a gene.

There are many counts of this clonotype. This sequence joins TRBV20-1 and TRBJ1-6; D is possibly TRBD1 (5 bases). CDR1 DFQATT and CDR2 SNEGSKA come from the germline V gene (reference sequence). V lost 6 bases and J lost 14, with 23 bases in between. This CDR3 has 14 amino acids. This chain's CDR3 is CSAPPLGDLNTLHF. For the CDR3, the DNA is TGCAGTGCCCCCCCCTTGGGGGACCTAAACACCCTCCACTTT.

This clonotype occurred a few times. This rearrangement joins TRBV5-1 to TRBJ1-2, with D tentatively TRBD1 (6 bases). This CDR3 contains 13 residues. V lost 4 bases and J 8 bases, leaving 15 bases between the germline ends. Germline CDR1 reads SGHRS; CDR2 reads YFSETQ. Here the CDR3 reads CASSPDSTYGYTF. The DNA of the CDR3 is TGCGCCAGCAGCCCGGACAGTACCTACGGCTACACCTTC.

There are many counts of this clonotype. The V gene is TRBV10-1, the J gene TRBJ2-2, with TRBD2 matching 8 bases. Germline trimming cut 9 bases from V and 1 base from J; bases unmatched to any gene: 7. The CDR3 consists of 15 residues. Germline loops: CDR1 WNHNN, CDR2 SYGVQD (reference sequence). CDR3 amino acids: CASRPGLGNTGELFF. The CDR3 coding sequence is TGCGCCAGTCGACCGGGACTAGGGAACACCGGGGAGCTGTTTTTT.

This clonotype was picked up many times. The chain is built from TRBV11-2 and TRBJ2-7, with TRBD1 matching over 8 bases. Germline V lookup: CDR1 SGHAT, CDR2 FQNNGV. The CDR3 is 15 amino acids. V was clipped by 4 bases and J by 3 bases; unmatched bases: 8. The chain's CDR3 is CASSSRGLRGYEQYF. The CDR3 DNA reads TGTGCCAGCAGCTCCAGGGGGCTTCGGGGCTACGAGCAGTACTTC.

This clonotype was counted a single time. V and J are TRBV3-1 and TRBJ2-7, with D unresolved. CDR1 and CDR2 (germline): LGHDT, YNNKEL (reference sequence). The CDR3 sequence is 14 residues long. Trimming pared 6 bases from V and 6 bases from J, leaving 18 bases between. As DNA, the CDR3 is TGTGCCAGCAGGCCGCGGAGTAGCATCTCCGAGCAGTACTTC. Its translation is CASRPRSSISEQYF.

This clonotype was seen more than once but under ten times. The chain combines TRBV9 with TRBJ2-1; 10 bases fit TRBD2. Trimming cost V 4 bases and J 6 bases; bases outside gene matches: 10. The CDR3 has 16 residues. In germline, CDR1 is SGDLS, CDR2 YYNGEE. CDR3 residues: CASSRHPSGRLNEQFF. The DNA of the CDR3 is TGTGCCAGCAGCCGCCACCCTAGCGGGAGACTCAATGAGCAGTTCTTC.

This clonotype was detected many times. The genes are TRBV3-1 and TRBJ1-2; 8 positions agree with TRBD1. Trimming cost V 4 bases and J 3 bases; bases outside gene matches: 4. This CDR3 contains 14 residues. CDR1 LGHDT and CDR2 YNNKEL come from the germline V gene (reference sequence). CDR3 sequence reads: CASSLVTGDYGYTF. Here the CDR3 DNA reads TGTGCCAGCAGCCTAGTGACAGGGGACTATGGCTACACCTTC. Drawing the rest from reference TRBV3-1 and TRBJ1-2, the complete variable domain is DTAVSQTPKYLVTQMGNDKSIKCEQNLGHDTMYWYKQDSKKFLKIMFSYNNKELIINETVPNRFSPKSPDKAHLNLHINSLELGDSAVYFCASSLVTGDYGYTFGSGTRLTVV.

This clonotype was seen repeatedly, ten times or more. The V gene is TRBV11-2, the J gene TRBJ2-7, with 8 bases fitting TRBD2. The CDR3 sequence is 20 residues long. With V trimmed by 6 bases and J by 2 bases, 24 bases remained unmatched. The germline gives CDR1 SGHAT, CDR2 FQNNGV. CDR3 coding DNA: TGTGCCAGCAGTCCTGGGTCGACTTTTCCAGGACTAGCAGCTACCTACGAGCAGTACTTC. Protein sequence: CASSPGSTFPGLAATYEQYF.

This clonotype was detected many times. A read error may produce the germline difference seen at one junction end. CDR3 in DNA: TGTGCCAGCAGCTTGGCAGGGGTGGCTGAAGCTTTCTTT. Amino acids: CASSLAGVAEAFF. The V and J genes are TRBV5-1 and TRBJ1-1, with D possibly TRBD1 on 6 matching bases. Per the germline V gene, CDR1 is SGHRS and CDR2 is YFSETQ. CDR3 length: 13 amino acids.

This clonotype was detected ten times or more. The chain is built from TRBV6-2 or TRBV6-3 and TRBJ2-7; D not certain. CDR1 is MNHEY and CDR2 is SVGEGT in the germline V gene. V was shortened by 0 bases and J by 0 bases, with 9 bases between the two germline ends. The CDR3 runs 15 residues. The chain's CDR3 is CASSYSQRASYEQYF. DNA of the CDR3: TGTGCCAGCAGTTACTCCCAAAGGGCCTCCTACGAGCAGTACTTC.

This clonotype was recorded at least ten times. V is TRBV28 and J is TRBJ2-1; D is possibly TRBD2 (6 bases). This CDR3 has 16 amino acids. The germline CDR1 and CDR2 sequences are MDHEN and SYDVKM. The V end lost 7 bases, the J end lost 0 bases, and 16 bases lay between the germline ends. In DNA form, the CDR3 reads TGTGCCAGCACCCGCTTGGGGGGTGCCTCCTACAATGAGCAGTTCTTC. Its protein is CASTRLGGASYNEQFF.

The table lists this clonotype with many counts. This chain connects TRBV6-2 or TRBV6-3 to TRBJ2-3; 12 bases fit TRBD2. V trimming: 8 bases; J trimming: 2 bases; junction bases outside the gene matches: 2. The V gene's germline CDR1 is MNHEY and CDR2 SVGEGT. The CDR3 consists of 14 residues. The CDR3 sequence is CASGLAGSTDTQYF. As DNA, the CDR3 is TGTGCCAGCGGACTAGCGGGATCCACAGATACGCAGTATTTT.

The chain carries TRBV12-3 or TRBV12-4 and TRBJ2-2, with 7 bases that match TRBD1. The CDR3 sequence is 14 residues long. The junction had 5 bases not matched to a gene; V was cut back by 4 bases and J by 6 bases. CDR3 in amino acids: CASSSYRGSGELFF. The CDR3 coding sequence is TGTGCCAGCAGTTCCTACAGGGGCTCCGGGGAGCTGTTTTTT.

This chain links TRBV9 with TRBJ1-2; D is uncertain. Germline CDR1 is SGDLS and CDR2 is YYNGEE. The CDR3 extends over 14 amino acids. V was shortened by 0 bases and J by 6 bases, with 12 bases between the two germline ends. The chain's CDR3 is CASSVDGQSHGYTF. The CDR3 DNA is TGTGCCAGCAGCGTAGATGGGCAGTCTCATGGCTACACCTTC.